This T cell receptor beta chain is from a study of shared clonotypes between healthy human individuals. Only in-frame clones appear in the TCRdb table, and some are missing; sequencing was by immunoSEQ multiplex PCR. Among approximately 2,300,000 clones listed, 80% to 95% were seen once. Germline CDR1 reads GTSNPN; CDR2 reads SVGIG (reference sequence). The V end lost 7 bases, the J end lost 0 bases, and 9 bases lay between the germline ends. The CDR3 is made up of 13 amino acids. The donors, healthy adults who were HIV-negative, had experienced no recent acute infections or vaccinations. From CD4+ cells came CD45RA+ naive and CD45RA-negative memory subsets.

The genes are TRBV30 and TRBJ2-2; D is unclear. Input material: naive CD4+ T cells from PBMCs. The sample's subset: CD45RA+ positively selected. This TCR was recovered from a man between 18 and 29 years old in good health. Some clones in this sample may be carry-over from other donors' samples. CDR3 sequence: CASYNTNTGELFF. The CDR3 DNA reads as TGTGCCTCCTACAATACGAACACCGGGGAGCTGTTTTTT. The whole variable domain, filled in from reference TRBV30 and TRBJ2-2, reads SQTIHQWPATLVQPVGSPLSLECTVEGTSNPNLYWYRQAAGRGLQLLFYSVGIGQISSEVPQNLSASRPQDRQFILSSKKLLLSDSGFYLCASYNTNTGELFFGEGSRLTVL.